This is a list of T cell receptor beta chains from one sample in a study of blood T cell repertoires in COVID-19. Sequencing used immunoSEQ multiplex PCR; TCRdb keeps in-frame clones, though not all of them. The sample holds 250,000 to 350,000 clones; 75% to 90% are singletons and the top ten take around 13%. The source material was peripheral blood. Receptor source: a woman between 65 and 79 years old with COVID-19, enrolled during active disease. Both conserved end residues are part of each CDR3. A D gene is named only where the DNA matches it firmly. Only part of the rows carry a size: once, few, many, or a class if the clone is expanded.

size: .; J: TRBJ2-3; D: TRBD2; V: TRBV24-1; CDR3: CATTNGGGAADTQYF; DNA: TGTGCCACCACGAACGGCGGGGGGGCCGCAGATACGCAGTATTTT
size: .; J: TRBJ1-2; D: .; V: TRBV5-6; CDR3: CASSLGRGLNYGYTF; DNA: TGTGCCAGCAGCTTGGGCCGGGGACTTAACTATGGCTACACCTTC
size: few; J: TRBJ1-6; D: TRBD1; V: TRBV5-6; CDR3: CASSTGQGNSPLHF; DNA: TGTGCCAGCAGCACAGGACAGGGGAATTCACCCCTCCACTTT
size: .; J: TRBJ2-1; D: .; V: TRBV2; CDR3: CASSRTITYNEQFF; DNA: TGTGCCAGCAGTCGGACTATTACCTACAATGAGCAGTTCTTC
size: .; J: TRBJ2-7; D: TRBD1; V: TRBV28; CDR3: CASSADRVNSYEQYF; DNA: TGTGCCAGCAGCGCAGACAGGGTCAACTCCTACGAGCAGTACTTC
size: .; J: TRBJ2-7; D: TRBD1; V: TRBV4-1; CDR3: CASSQAPGGAEQYF; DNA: TGCGCCAGCAGCCAAGCCCCAGGGGGTGCCGAGCAGTACTTC
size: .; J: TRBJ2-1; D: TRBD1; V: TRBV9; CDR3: CASSVGSAGGYNEQFF; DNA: TGTGCCAGCAGCGTAGGTTCGGCAGGGGGATACAATGAGCAGTTCTTC
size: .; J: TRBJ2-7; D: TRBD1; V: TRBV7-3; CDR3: CASSYRDRGHEQYF; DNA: TGTGCCAGCAGCTACCGGGACAGGGGGCACGAGCAGTACTTC
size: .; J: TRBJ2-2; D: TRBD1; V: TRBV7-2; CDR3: CASSLQQGDTGELFF; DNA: TGTGCCAGCAGCCTCCAACAGGGGGACACCGGGGAGCTGTTTTTT
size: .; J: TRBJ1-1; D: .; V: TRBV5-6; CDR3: CASSLGAAGAFF; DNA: TGTGCCAGCAGCTTGGGGGCAGCAGGTGCTTTCTTT
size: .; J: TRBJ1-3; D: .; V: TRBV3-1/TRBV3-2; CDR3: CASSRREGSGNTIYF; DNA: TGTGCCAGCAGCCGCAGGGAGGGGTCTGGAAACACCATATATTTT
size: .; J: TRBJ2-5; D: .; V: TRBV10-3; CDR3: CAIGSGETQYF; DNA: TGTGCCATCGGTAGCGGCGAGACCCAGTACTTC
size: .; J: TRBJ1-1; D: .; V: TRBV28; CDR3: CASSLGAYTEAFF; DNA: TGTGCCAGCAGTTTAGGAGCTTACACTGAAGCTTTCTTT
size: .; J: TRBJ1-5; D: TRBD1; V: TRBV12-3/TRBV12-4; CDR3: CASRGTGPQPQHF; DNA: TGTGCCAGCAGGGGGACAGGGCCTCAGCCCCAGCATTTT
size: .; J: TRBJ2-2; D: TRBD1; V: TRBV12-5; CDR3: CASGLGQGDTGELFF; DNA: TGTGCTAGTGGTTTGGGACAGGGGGACACCGGGGAGCTGTTTTTT
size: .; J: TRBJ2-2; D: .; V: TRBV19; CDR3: CASSLETGSPGELFF; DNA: TGTGCCAGTAGTCTCGAAACAGGGTCCCCCGGGGAGCTGTTTTTT
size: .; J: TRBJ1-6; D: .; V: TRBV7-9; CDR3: CASKGSVNSPLHF; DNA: TGTGCCAGCAAAGGGAGCGTTAATTCACCCCTCCACTTT
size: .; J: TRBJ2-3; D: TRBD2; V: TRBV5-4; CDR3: CASSWDSGGAGTQYF; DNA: TGTGCCAGCAGCTGGGATAGCGGGGGGGCCGGGACGCAGTATTTT
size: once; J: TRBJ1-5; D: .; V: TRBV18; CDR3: CASSPVRDRDQPQHF; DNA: TGTGCCAGCTCACCAGTCAGGGATAGGGATCAGCCCCAGCATTTT
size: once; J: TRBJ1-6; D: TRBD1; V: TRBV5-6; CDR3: CASSIIDRADSPLHF; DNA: TGTGCCAGCAGCATTATAGACAGGGCGGATTCACCCCTCCACTTT
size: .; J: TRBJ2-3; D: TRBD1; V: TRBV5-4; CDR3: CASSLTGAPDTQYF; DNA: TGTGCCAGCAGCTTGACAGGGGCTCCAGATACGCAGTATTTT
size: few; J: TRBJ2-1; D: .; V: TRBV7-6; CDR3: CASSSRLENEQFF; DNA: TGTGCCAGCAGCTCCCGATTAGAAAATGAGCAGTTCTTC
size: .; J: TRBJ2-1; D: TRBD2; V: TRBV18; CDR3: CASSLRTSGGNNEQFF; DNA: TGTGCCAGCTCACTTAGGACTAGCGGGGGCAACAATGAGCAGTTCTTC
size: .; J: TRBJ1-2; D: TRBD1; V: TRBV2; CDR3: CASSEYGTGWGYTF; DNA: TGTGCCAGCAGTGAATACGGGACAGGGTGGGGCTACACCTTC
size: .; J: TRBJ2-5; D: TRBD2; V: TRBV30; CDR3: CAWSVAGGLQETQYF; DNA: TGTGCCTGGAGTGTAGCGGGGGGCCTTCAAGAGACCCAGTACTTC
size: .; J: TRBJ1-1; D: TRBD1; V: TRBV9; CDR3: CASSSPDRGGTEAFF; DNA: TGTGCCAGCAGCTCCCCGGACAGGGGAGGCACTGAAGCTTTCTTT
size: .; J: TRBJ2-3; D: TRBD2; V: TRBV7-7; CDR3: CASSTGLAADTQYF; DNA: TGTGCCAGCAGCACGGGACTAGCAGCAGATACGCAGTATTTT
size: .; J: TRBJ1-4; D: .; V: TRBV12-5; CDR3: CASGLVGSSRGEKLFF; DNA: TGTGCTAGTGGTTTGGTAGGGTCCTCCCGGGGTGAAAAACTGTTTTTT
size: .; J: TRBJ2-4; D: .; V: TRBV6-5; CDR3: CASSYGAEKNIQYF; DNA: TGTGCCAGCAGTTACGGAGCAGAAAAAAACATTCAGTACTTC
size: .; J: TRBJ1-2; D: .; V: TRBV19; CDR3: CASSINPPRVNGYTF; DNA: TGTGCCAGTAGTATTAACCCACCTCGGGTGAACGGCTACACCTTC
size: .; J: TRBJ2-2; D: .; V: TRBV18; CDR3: CASSFTRSNTGELFF; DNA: TGTGCCAGCTCATTCACCCGCAGTAACACCGGGGAGCTGTTTTTT
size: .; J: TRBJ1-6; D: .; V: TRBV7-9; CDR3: CASSPQQGRNSPLHF; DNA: TGTGCCAGCAGCCCCCAACAGGGTAGAAATTCACCCCTCCACTTT
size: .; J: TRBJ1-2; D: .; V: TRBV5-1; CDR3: CASSLSPDINYGYTF; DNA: TGCGCCAGCAGCTTGAGTCCGGACATCAACTATGGCTACACCTTC
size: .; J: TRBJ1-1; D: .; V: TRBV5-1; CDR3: CASSLAEIAEAFF; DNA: TGCGCCAGCAGCTTAGCCGAAATAGCTGAAGCTTTCTTT
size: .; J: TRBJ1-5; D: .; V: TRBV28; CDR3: CASSLTGQGQPQHF; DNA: TGTGCCAGCAGTTTGACAGGTCAAGGGCAGCCCCAGCATTTT
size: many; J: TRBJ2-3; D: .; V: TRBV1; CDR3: CTSSPTGWDRGLDTQYF; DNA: TGCACCAGCAGTCCAACGGGATGGGACAGGGGCCTGGATACGCAGTATTTT
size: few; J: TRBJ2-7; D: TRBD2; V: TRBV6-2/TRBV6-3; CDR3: CASSRTSGSYEQYF; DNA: TGTGCCAGCAGCCGTACTAGCGGCTCCTACGAGCAGTACTTC
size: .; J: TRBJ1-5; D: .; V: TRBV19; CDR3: CASSFLGGGNQPQHF; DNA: TGTGCCAGTAGTTTCCTTGGGGGGGGAAATCAGCCCCAGCATTTT
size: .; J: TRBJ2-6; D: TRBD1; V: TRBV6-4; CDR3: CASSDSGRQGGSGANVLTF; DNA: TGTGCCAGCAGTGACTCGGGGAGACAGGGCGGCTCTGGGGCCAACGTCCTGACTTTC
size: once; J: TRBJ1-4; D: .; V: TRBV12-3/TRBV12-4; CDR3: CASGGGGQKLFF; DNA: TGTGCCAGCGGCGGGGGGGGTCAAAAACTGTTTTTT